This entry lists 14 T cell receptor beta chains sequenced from one sample in a study of blood T cell repertoires in COVID-19. Profiled with immunoSEQ multiplex PCR; TCRdb holds only in-frame clones, not every one. The table includes about 120,000 clones, approximately 80% detected once. The source material was peripheral blood. The receptors were sampled from a middle-aged man with acute or convalescent COVID-19.

The chain is built from TRBV19 and TRBJ2-4; no clear D. This CDR3 has 16 residues. V was clipped by 1 base and J by 2 bases, with 12 bases between them. The germline gives CDR1 LNHDA, CDR2 SQIVND (reference sequence). This CDR3 is CASSIVAEAPKNIQYF. The DNA for the CDR3 is TGTGCCAGTAGTATAGTTGCCGAAGCCCCCAAAAACATTCAGTACTTC.

V and J are TRBV5-1 and TRBJ2-7; D may be TRBD2 (5 bases). V lost 1 base and J lost 0, with 8 bases in between. The CDR3 loop spans 14 amino acids. CDR1 and CDR2 (germline): SGHRS, YFSETQ. The CDR3 coding sequence is TGCGCCAGCAGCTTGACCACTAGCTCCTACGAGCAGTACTTC. The encoded protein is CASSLTTSSYEQYF.

The chain combines TRBV12-3 or TRBV12-4 with TRBJ2-7, with D perhaps TRBD1 (6 bases). Trimming took 2 bases from V and 5 from J, leaving 10 bases between them. This CDR3 has 13 residues. Here the CDR3 reads CASSLTGNHEQYF. CDR3 DNA sequence: TGTGCCAGCAGTTTAACAGGGAATCACGAGCAGTACTTC.

This clone was observed once. V usage is TRBV7-2 and J usage is TRBJ2-2, with 12 bases lining up with TRBD2. The CDR3 sequence is 18 residues long. From germline, CDR1 is SGHTA and CDR2 FQGNSA. The J segment lost 6 bases and the V segment lost 1 base, leaving 9 bases of the junction unmatched. The CDR3 DNA is TGTGCCAGCAGCTTAGAGCTAGCGGGGGGGATCAGCGCCGGGGAGCTGTTTTTT. This translates into CASSLELAGGISAGELFF.

This rearrangement joins TRBV5-6 to TRBJ1-5; TRBD1 matches 8 bases. Germline CDR1 is SGHDT and CDR2 is YYEEEE. The CDR3 is made up of 17 amino acids. V lost 0 bases to trimming and J lost 1 base; unmatched junction nucleotides: 6. CDR3 residues: CASSLGQGAVSNQPQHF. For the CDR3, the DNA is TGTGCCAGCAGCTTGGGTCAGGGGGCGGTAAGCAATCAGCCCCAGCATTTT.

The chain carries TRBV19 and TRBJ2-7, with TRBD1 identical over 8 bases. This CDR3 comprises 14 residues. The germline V gene encodes CDR1 LNHDA and CDR2 SQIVND (reference sequence). V shed 6 bases and J 3 bases; nucleotides not matched to a gene: 7. The chain's CDR3 is CASSKDRVGYEQYF. DNA for the CDR3: TGTGCCAGTAGCAAGGACAGGGTTGGCTACGAGCAGTACTTC.

The chain links TRBV11-2 to TRBJ1-6; D is unresolved. Germline CDR1 is SGHAT and CDR2 is FQNNGV. This CDR3 has 13 amino acids. V was shortened by 3 bases and J by 9 bases, with 9 bases between the two germline ends. DNA of the CDR3: TGTGCCAGCAGCTTCCAGGAAGGTTCACCCCTCCACTTT. This gives the protein CASSFQEGSPLHF.

This clone turned up a few times. The CDR3 loop reads CASKSGGANEQFF. The CDR3 nucleotides read TGTGCCAGCAAGAGCGGGGGGGCCAATGAGCAGTTCTTC. This chain uses TRBV6-5 with TRBJ2-1; 10 bases match TRBD2. The CDR3 covers 13 residues. Germline V gene data show CDR1 as MNHEY and CDR2 as SVGAGI. The ends lost 7 bases at V and 6 bases at J; junction bases unmatched: 3.

The V gene is TRBV28, the J gene TRBJ1-1, with 7 bases matching TRBD1. The CDR3 sequence is 15 residues long. Per the germline V gene, CDR1 is MDHEN and CDR2 is SYDVKM. Trimming took 3 bases from V and 4 from J; bases not matched to a gene: 8. The CDR3, as DNA: TGTGCCAGCAGTTTGGGTTCAGACAGGGTCACTGAAGCTTTCTTT. Protein product: CASSLGSDRVTEAFF.

The chain couples TRBV5-1 to TRBJ2-7; 11 nucleotides match TRBD2. CDR1 and CDR2 (germline): SGHRS, YFSETQ. This CDR3 has 14 residues. Germline trimming cut 0 bases from V and 8 bases from J; bases unmatched to any gene: 4. CDR3 residues: CASSLEASGGQQYF. The DNA of the CDR3 is TGCGCCAGCAGCTTGGAGGCTAGCGGGGGGCAGCAGTACTTC.

This clone was recorded a few times. The rearrangement links TRBV6-1 to TRBJ2-7, with D hard to call. Germline loops: CDR1 MNHNS, CDR2 SASEGT. The CDR3 runs to 13 residues. V lost 2 bases, J lost 6 bases, and 11 bases lay in between. The CDR3 region has the DNA TGTGCCAGCAGTGAAATTCCTTCGGGCGAGCAGTACTTC. It encodes CASSEIPSGEQYF.

The V and J genes are TRBV5-1 and TRBJ1-5, with D uncertain. Trimming cost V 0 bases and J 4 bases, with 8 bases left between them. The germline CDR1 and CDR2 sequences are SGHRS and YFSETQ. The CDR3 runs to 14 residues. The CDR3 region has the DNA TGCGCCAGCAGCTTGGGCGGGGAGAATCAGCCCCAGCATTTT. This sequence encodes CASSLGGENQPQHF.

The chain joins TRBV5-4 to TRBJ1-1; D remains unclear. From germline, CDR1 is SGHNT and CDR2 YYREEE (reference sequence). Between the trimmed V and J ends, which lost 2 bases and 1 base, there was a span of 3 bases. This CDR3 comprises 12 residues. This CDR3 reads CASSFGNTEAFF. The CDR3 coding sequence is TGTGCCAGCAGCTTCGGGAACACTGAAGCTTTCTTT. Using reference TRBV5-4 and TRBJ1-1 for the parts outside the CDR3, the full variable domain is ETGVTQSPTHLIKTRGQQVTLRCSSQSGHNTVSWYQQALGQGPQFIFQYYREEENGRGNFPPRFSGLQFPNYSSELNVNALELDDSALYLCASSFGNTEAFFGQGTRLTVV.

J is TRBJ2-1 and V is TRBV7-2; a possible D gene is TRBD2 (6 bases). Germline V lookup: CDR1 SGHTA, CDR2 FQGNSA. Trimming left V 8 bases short and J 2 bases short, with 19 bases between. The CDR3 sequence is 16 residues long. The CDR3 DNA is TGTGCCAGCCGCACCGGGGGACGACGAACCTACAATGAGCAGTTCTTC. Residues: CASRTGGRRTYNEQFF.